This TCR beta chain was captured by sequencing in a study of T cells expressing NK-cell markers. TCRdb reanalyzed the 5' RACE reads, giving one entry per CDR3 protein sequence and no DNA. The sample table includes about 440,000 distinct CDR3 sequences. The V gene's germline CDR1 is DFQATT and CDR2 SNEGSKA (reference sequence). The CDR3 runs to 15 residues. Sequenced material: blood T cells: a sorted CD56 or NKG2C T cell subset, CD4+ or CD8+ T cells, or bulk PBMC T cells (not recorded which). This rearrangement joins TRBV20-1 to TRBJ2-3; TCRdb returns TRBD2, unconfirmable since there is no DNA. The source of this sequence is a woman between 18 and 70 years old in good health. This CDR3 is CSAPPLAVSTDTQYF.